The clone carrying this TCR beta chain was observed a few times. Trimming shortened V by 3 bases and J by 0 bases, and 9 bases separated the two germline ends. In germline, CDR1 is LNHDA, CDR2 SQIVND (reference sequence). This CDR3 spans 15 amino acids. TCRdb's table, derived via immunoSEQ multiplex PCR, lists solely in-frame clones and lacks some. The sample shows some 150,000 clones, around nine tenths of them seen only once. The data were obtained in a study of cytomegalovirus exposure and HLA in healthy donors. The chain combines TRBV19 with TRBJ1-3; D not resolved. This TCR was sampled from a man aged 18 to 30 in good health and CMV-seropositive. The specimen was PBMCs. CDR3 sequence: CASSILQSSGNTIYF. Here the CDR3 DNA reads TGTGCCAGTAGTATCTTACAAAGCTCTGGAAACACCATATATTTT.